This T cell receptor beta chain was identified in a study of cytomegalovirus exposure and HLA in healthy donors. The CDR3 is 16 amino acids. V lost 5 bases, J lost 3 bases, and 8 bases stayed unmatched. Germline assignment: CDR1 LNHDA and CDR2 SQIVND (reference sequence). Primers included in the PCR were 60 Vbeta and 13 Jbeta primers. Clones were sequenced by immunoSEQ multiplex PCR, and TCRdb holds only the in-frame ones, with some missing. Here the sample spans 95,000 to 150,000 clones, roughly three quarters being singletons. This clone was counted a few times. This clonotype originated in a woman younger than 45 in good health and CMV-seronegative. Sequenced material: PBMCs. The genes are TRBV19 and TRBJ1-5; 9 bases are a match to TRBD1. The CDR3 region has the DNA TGTGCCAGTAGTGCGGTGGACAGGGGTGACAATCAGCCCCAGCATTTT. Protein: CASSAVDRGDNQPQHF.